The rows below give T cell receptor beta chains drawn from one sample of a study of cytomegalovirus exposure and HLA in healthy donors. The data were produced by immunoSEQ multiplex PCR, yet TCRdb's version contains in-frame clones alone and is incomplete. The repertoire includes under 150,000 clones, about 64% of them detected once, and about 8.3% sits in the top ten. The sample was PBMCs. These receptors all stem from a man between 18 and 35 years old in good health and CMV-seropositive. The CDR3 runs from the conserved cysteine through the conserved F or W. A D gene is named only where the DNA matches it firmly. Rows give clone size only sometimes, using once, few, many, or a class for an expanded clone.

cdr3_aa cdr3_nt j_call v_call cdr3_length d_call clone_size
CASSLHRNTEAFF TGTGCCAGCAGCTTACATAGGAACACTGAAGCTTTCTTT TRBJ1-1 TRBV7-8 13 - -
CASSLGTGYQPQHF TGTGCCAGCAGCTTGGGGACAGGGTATCAGCCCCAGCATTTT TRBJ1-5 TRBV5-5 14 TRBD1 -
CASSRFWSGGAVAETQYF TGTGCCAGCAGCAGGTTTTGGAGCGGGGGGGCCGTGGCCGAGACCCAGTACTTC TRBJ2-5 TRBV5-6 18 TRBD2 -
CARSGTGRDQPQHF TGTGCCCGCAGTGGTACAGGTCGGGATCAGCCCCAGCATTTT TRBJ1-5 TRBV2 14 - -
CASRPRQTNEKLFF TGTGCCAGCAGACCGCGACAGACTAATGAAAAACTGTTTTTT TRBJ1-4 TRBV6-5 14 - -
CASSQEVASGSYYNEQFF TGTGCCAGCAGCCAAGAGGTGGCTAGCGGAAGTTACTACAATGAGCAGTTCTTC TRBJ2-1 TRBV14 18 TRBD2 -
CASSLGQNGGYTF TGCGCCAGCAGCTTGGGACAGAATGGAGGCTACACCTTC TRBJ1-2 TRBV5-1 13 - few
CASRRHPGTGFHSNQPQHF TGTGCCAGCAGACGCCACCCCGGGACAGGGTTTCATAGCAATCAGCCCCAGCATTTT TRBJ1-5 TRBV28 19 TRBD1 -
CAWSPRTGIYGYTF TGTGCCTGGAGCCCGAGGACAGGAATTTATGGCTACACCTTC TRBJ1-2 TRBV30 14 TRBD1 -
CASTLSSYNSPLHF TGTGCCAGCACCCTTAGCTCCTATAATTCACCCCTCCACTTT TRBJ1-6 TRBV6-5 14 - -
CASSGGPATGTASMNTEAFF TGTGCCAGCAGTGGGGGGCCAGCCACCGGGACAGCTTCCATGAACACTGAAGCTTTCTTT TRBJ1-1 TRBV6-1 20 TRBD1 -
CASSEAIWGLVGGPETQYF TGTGCCAGCAGTGAAGCAATCTGGGGGCTCGTGGGGGGGCCAGAGACCCAGTACTTC TRBJ2-5 TRBV6-1 19 - few
CASSRSGTGSNEQFF TGTGCCAGCAGCCGATCCGGGACAGGGAGCAATGAGCAGTTCTTC TRBJ2-1 TRBV7-9 15 TRBD1 -
CASSAGRRGLNTEAFF TGCGCCAGCAGCGCCGGTCGGAGGGGGCTTAACACTGAAGCTTTCTTT TRBJ1-1 TRBV5-1 16 TRBD1 -
CASSASPYEQYF TGTGCCAGCAGTGCTAGCCCCTACGAGCAGTACTTC TRBJ2-7 TRBV25-1 12 - once
CASSAREGSTEAFF TGTGCCAGCAGCGCTAGGGAGGGGTCCACTGAAGCTTTCTTT TRBJ1-1 TRBV4-2 14 - few
CASSLGQNYNSPLHF TGTGCCAGCAGTTTGGGGCAGAACTATAATTCACCCCTCCACTTT TRBJ1-6 TRBV27 15 - -
CASSQPTGVSYGYTF TGCGCCAGCAGCCAACCGACAGGGGTAAGCTATGGCTACACCTTC TRBJ1-2 TRBV4-1 15 TRBD1 -
CASSFILSGRGSNYGYTF TGTGCCAGCAGTTTTATTTTGTCGGGCAGGGGGAGTAACTATGGCTACACCTTC TRBJ1-2 TRBV28 18 TRBD1 -
CASSVLDRENEKLFF TGTGCCAGCAGCGTACTGGACAGGGAGAATGAAAAACTGTTTTTT TRBJ1-4 TRBV7-4 15 TRBD1 -
CASSRRMDRPYEQYF TGTGCCAGCAGCCGACGAATGGACAGACCTTACGAGCAGTACTTC TRBJ2-7 TRBV28 15 - many
CAWNVEQHSYEQYF TGTGCCTGGAACGTGGAACAGCACTCCTACGAGCAGTACTTC TRBJ2-7 TRBV30 14 - few
CASETGGRNTEAFF TGTGCCAGCGAGACAGGGGGAAGGAACACTGAAGCTTTCTTT TRBJ1-1 TRBV2 14 TRBD1 -
CASSIRLTGANVLTF TGTGCCAGTAGTATAAGACTTACTGGGGCCAACGTCCTGACTTTC TRBJ2-6 TRBV19 15 - -
CASSDSRDSSEAFF TGTGCCAGCAGTGATTCCCGGGACAGTTCTGAAGCTTTCTTT TRBJ1-1 TRBV6-4 14 TRBD1 -
CASSQDKSYGYTF TGCGCCAGCAGCCAAGACAAGTCCTATGGCTACACCTTC TRBJ1-2 TRBV5-1 13 - -